This passage covers 8 T cell receptor beta chains from one sample sequenced in a study of blood T cell repertoires in COVID-19. Generated by immunoSEQ multiplex PCR, the TCRdb table keeps only in-frame clones and is missing some. This table has approximately 140,000 clones, more than 80% appearing once. What was sequenced was peripheral blood. Receptor source: a man aged 18 to 29 with COVID-19, enrolled during active disease.

The chain carries TRBV14 and TRBJ2-3, with TRBD1 identical over 11 bases. The V and J ends lost 4 bases and 4 bases, in that order; junction bases with no gene match: 7. Per the germline V gene, CDR1 is SGHDN and CDR2 is FVKESK. The CDR3 is 16 amino acids. CDR3 nucleotides: TGTGCCAGCAGCCTCCGGACAGGGGGCAGGGCAGATACGCAGTATTTT. This encodes CASSLRTGGRADTQYF.

V gene TRBV30 combines with J gene TRBJ2-5; 9 positions agree with TRBD1. Germline CDR1 GTSNPN, CDR2 SVGIG (reference sequence). There are 12 residues in the CDR3. V lost 7 bases, J lost 5 bases, and 5 bases stayed unmatched. The CDR3 loop reads CAYTGGEETQYF. The CDR3 nucleotides read TGTGCCTACACAGGGGGCGAGGAGACCCAGTACTTC.

The table lists this clone with a few counts. The chain uses TRBV2 and TRBJ2-7; 9 bases line up with TRBD2. The J segment lost 0 bases and the V segment lost 1 base, leaving 1 base of the junction unmatched. Germline values: CDR1 SNHLY, CDR2 FYNNEI. The CDR3 contains 15 residues. CDR3: CASSEGLAVSYEQYF. The CDR3, as DNA: TGTGCCAGCAGTGAAGGACTAGCGGTCTCCTACGAGCAGTACTTC.

This sequence joins TRBV5-6 and TRBJ1-1; D is unclear. Germline-derived CDR1 and CDR2 are SGHDT and YYEEEE. The V end lost 2 bases, the J end lost 5 bases, and 13 bases lay between the germline ends. This CDR3 contains 14 residues. CDR3 region: CASSFVAAGTEAFF. The CDR3 coding sequence is TGTGCCAGCAGCTTCGTGGCAGCGGGTACTGAAGCTTTCTTT.

This clone showed up just once. This chain uses TRBV5-1 with TRBJ1-2; D is ambiguous. CDR1 is SGHRS and CDR2 is YFSETQ in the germline V gene. The CDR3 spans 14 residues. Deletions cut 0 bases from V and 1 base from J, with 7 bases between. The CDR3 is CASSLGQDNYGYTF. DNA of the CDR3: TGCGCCAGCAGCTTGGGGCAGGATAACTATGGCTACACCTTC. The entire variable domain, with the rest obtained from reference TRBV5-1 and TRBJ1-2, is as follows: KAGVTQTPRYLIKTRGQQVTLSCSPISGHRSVSWYQQTPGQGLQFLFEYFSETQRNKGNFPGRFSGRQFSNSRSEMNVSTLELGDSALYLCASSLGQDNYGYTFGSGTRLTVV.

The table lists this clone with a count of one. This chain links TRBV28 with TRBJ2-4; TRBD2 agrees at 8 bases. The CDR3 runs to 17 residues. Germline V gene data show CDR1 as MDHEN and CDR2 as SYDVKM. Trimming at V came to 4 bases and at J to 0 bases, leaving 8 bases not matched to a gene. CDR3 sequence: CASSSSLAAVAKNIQYF. The DNA for the CDR3 is TGTGCCAGCAGTTCCTCACTAGCGGCTGTAGCCAAAAACATTCAGTACTTC. The full variable domain, with the rest looked up from reference TRBV28 and TRBJ2-4, is DVKVTQSSRYLVKRTGEKVFLECVQDMDHENMFWYRQDPGLGLRLIYFSYDVKMKEKGDIPEGYSVSREKKERFSLILESASTNQTSMYLCASSSSLAAVAKNIQYFGAGTRLSVL.

The chain links TRBV28 to TRBJ2-3; possible D gene TRBD1, 6 bases. Trimming shortened V by 2 bases and J by 6 bases, and 12 bases separated the two germline ends. This CDR3 spans 14 amino acids. Per germline, CDR1 MDHEN and CDR2 SYDVKM. CDR3 sequence: CASSLSTGPDTQYF. CDR3 nucleotides: TGTGCCAGCAGTTTAAGTACAGGGCCGGATACGCAGTATTTT.

The rearrangement uses TRBV28 and TRBJ1-2; 8 bases line up with TRBD1. Germline V lookup: CDR1 MDHEN, CDR2 SYDVKM. The CDR3 consists of 15 residues. After removal of 6 bases from V and 3 bases from J, the junction contained 9 bases not matched to a gene. CDR3 nucleotides: TGTGCCAGCAGCCGGACGACAGGGGCGGACTATGGCTACACCTTC. This translates into CASSRTTGADYGYTF.